The 10 T cell receptor beta chains listed next were all sequenced from one sample in a study of blood T cell repertoires in COVID-19. The repertoire was sequenced with immunoSEQ multiplex PCR; TCRdb's copy has only in-frame clones and lacks some. The sample comprises 140,000 or so clones, nearly 90% of which are singletons, and 1.8% rests with the top ten. Sequences were obtained from peripheral blood. The receptor set was obtained from a man aged 65 to 79 with acute or convalescent COVID-19.

The chain carries TRBV3-1 (or the pseudogene TRBV3-2) and TRBJ1-2; D call uncertain. Trimming took off 0 bases at V and 8 bases at J, with 10 bases between the two ends. This CDR3 is built from 13 residues. CDR1 and CDR2 from the germline V gene are LGHDT and YNNKEL (reference sequence). This CDR3 is CASSQDYGEGYTF. The CDR3 nucleotides read TGTGCCAGCAGCCAAGATTACGGGGAAGGCTACACCTTC.

This chain joins TRBV12-3 or TRBV12-4 and TRBJ1-1; D not resolved. V was trimmed by 3 bases and J by 1 base, leaving 6 bases between them. The CDR3 contains 13 residues. DNA of the CDR3: TGTGCCAGCAGTTTTATCAGGAACACTGAAGCTTTCTTT. Protein: CASSFIRNTEAFF.

This sequence joins TRBV7-7 and TRBJ2-2; TRBD1 matches at 11 bases. J gave up 2 bases and V 4 bases, and 3 bases lay outside the gene matches. Germline assignment: CDR1 SSHAT and CDR2 FNYEAQ (reference sequence). CDR3 size: 16 residues. This chain's CDR3 is CASSSGQGANTGELFF. The CDR3 coding sequence is TGTGCCAGCAGCTCAGGACAGGGGGCAAACACCGGGGAGCTGTTTTTT.

The chain recombines TRBV11-2 with TRBJ2-1, with 12 nucleotides matching TRBD2. V dropped 1 base and J dropped 8; count of bases not matched to a gene: 6. The CDR3 loop spans 16 amino acids. Germline CDR1 reads SGHAT; CDR2 reads FQNNGV. The CDR3 is CASSLASGGVIDEQFF. CDR3 in DNA: TGTGCCAGCAGCTTAGCTAGCGGGGGGGTAATCGATGAGCAGTTCTTC.

About this clone itself: Sequence at one end of the junction differs from germline and may be a read error. The V and J genes are TRBV6-1 and TRBJ2-7; D unclear. CDR3 size: 14 residues. Looked up from germline, CDR1 is MNHNS and CDR2 is SASEGT. This chain's CDR3 is CASSQARVPYEQYF. The CDR3 DNA follows: TGTGCCAGCAGTCAAGCCCGTGTTCCCTACGAGCAGTACTTC.

The CDR3 DNA reads as TGCGCCAGCAGCCCTGCCCTCCAGGGTCGGGGCTACACCTTC. The encoded protein is CASSPALQGRGYTF. The rearrangement joins TRBV5-1 to TRBJ1-2; D is perhaps TRBD1 (5 bases). Germline V gene lookup returns CDR1 SGHRS and CDR2 YFSETQ. CDR3 length: 14 amino acids. V was trimmed by 4 bases and J by 8 bases, leaving 18 bases between them.

V is TRBV21-1 and J is TRBJ1-6; whether TRBD1, the table's D call, matches the DNA was not checked. TRBV21-1 is a pseudogene segment. The CDR3 extends over 15 amino acids. Written as DNA, the CDR3 is TGTGCCAGCAGCAAAAAGGACAGATCAAGGTCACCCCTCCACTTT. This gives the protein CASSKKDRSRSPLHF.

Of note for this clone: The junction departs from the called germline gene at one end, perhaps through a read error. The chain combines TRBV7-2 with TRBJ1-4; 12 bases are shared with TRBD1. The CDR3 totals 14 residues. The germline CDR1 and CDR2 sequences are SGHTA and FQGNSA. Here the CDR3 reads CASSARDRGLKLFF. As DNA, the CDR3 is TGTGCTAGCAGCGCCCGGGACAGGGGGCTAAAACTGTTTTTT.

The rearrangement joins TRBV6-1 to TRBJ2-1; D is possibly TRBD2 (5 bases). The CDR3 contains 13 residues. Germline V gene sequence: CDR1 MNHNS, CDR2 SASEGT. V lost 3 bases, J lost 4 bases, and 7 bases lay in between. CDR3 sequence: CASSDDYYNEQFF. For the CDR3, the DNA is TGTGCCAGCAGTGATGACTATTACAATGAGCAGTTCTTC.

This rearrangement joins TRBV7-2 to TRBJ2-7; D is perhaps TRBD1 (6 bases). This CDR3 comprises 14 residues. Trimming removed 5 bases from V and 2 bases from J, with 13 bases in between. Looked up from germline, CDR1 is SGHTA and CDR2 is FQGNSA. CDR3 region: CASSADRDTYEQYF. The CDR3, as DNA: TGTGCCAGCAGCGCGGACCGGGACACCTACGAGCAGTACTTC.